These T cell receptor beta chains were read from a single sample in a study of shared clonotypes between healthy human individuals. Some clones are missing from TCRdb's copy, which holds only in-frame ones; the method was immunoSEQ multiplex PCR. Of 330,000 or so clones in the sample, 74% were seen once. The sequenced sample was memory CD4+ T cells sorted from blood. The receptors here all came from a man aged 30 to 39 in good health. CDR3s include the opening cysteine and the closing phenylalanine or tryptophan. A D gene is named only where the DNA matches it firmly. Rows give clone size only sometimes, using once, few, many, or a class for an expanded clone.

V	D	size	J	DNA	CDR3
TRBV5-1	TRBD1	-	TRBJ1-1	TGCGCCAGCAGGTTGGGACAGGGGACTGAAGCTTTCTTT	CASRLGQGTEAFF
TRBV5-1	-	-	TRBJ1-4	TGCGCCAGCAGCTTGGGGACGGAAGCAACTAATGAAAAACTGTTTTTT	CASSLGTEATNEKLFF
TRBV9	TRBD2	once	TRBJ2-5	TGTGCCAGCAGCGTAATGAGCGGGAGGGGACAAGAGACCCAGTACTTC	CASSVMSGRGQETQYF
TRBV5-4	-	medium-sized	TRBJ2-7	TGTGCCAGCAGCTCCCAGCTAGGAGGGAGATTTGACTTC	CASSSQLGGRFDF
TRBV19	TRBD1	-	TRBJ1-4	TGTGCCAGTAGGGGGACAGAGGGTAATGAAAAACTGTTTTTT	CASRGTEGNEKLFF
TRBV6-5	-	-	TRBJ1-3	TGTGCCAGCAGTTACTCCGCAGCCTCTGGAAACACCATATATTTT	CASSYSAASGNTIYF
TRBV4-1	TRBD2	-	TRBJ2-7	TGCGCCAGCAGCCGACAGATGACTAGCGGGAGTTCCTACGAGCAGTACTTC	CASSRQMTSGSSYEQYF
TRBV5-1	-	-	TRBJ2-3	TGCGCCAGCAGCTCCCGGGGAGTTAGGCACACAGATACGCAGTATTTT	CASSSRGVRHTDTQYF
TRBV30	TRBD1	-	TRBJ1-5	TGTGCCTGGAACCAGGGGGGTATGAAGCCCCAGCATTTT	CAWNQGGMKPQHF
TRBV7-7	-	-	TRBJ2-2	TGTGCTAGCAGCCGACAGGAGGGAGCCGGGGAGCTGTTTTTT	CASSRQEGAGELFF
TRBV19	-	many	TRBJ1-5	TGTGCCAGTAGTATGGGGGGCGGCATGGGCCAGCCCCAGCATTTT	CASSMGGGMGQPQHF
TRBV6-1	-	-	TRBJ1-1	TGTGCCAGCCGCCGGACTGATCGGAACACTGAAGCTTTCTTT	CASRRTDRNTEAFF
TRBV9	TRBD2	-	TRBJ2-3	TGTGCCAGCAGCGTAGGGGTAGCGGGAGGGCCGGGCGATACGCAGTATTTT	CASSVGVAGGPGDTQYF
TRBV11-2	TRBD2	-	TRBJ2-1	TGTGCCAGCAGCCCACTAGTTGGAATAGCGGGGTTCTCCTACAATGAGCAGTTCTTC	CASSPLVGIAGFSYNEQFF
TRBV10-3	TRBD1	-	TRBJ2-3	TGTGCCATCAGTGGCGGTACAGGGACAGGGGGCAGTGATACGCAGTATTTT	CAISGGTGTGGSDTQYF
TRBV6-6	TRBD1	-	TRBJ1-5	TGTGCCAGCAGCCTACAGGGGAATCAGCCCCAGCATTTT	CASSLQGNQPQHF
TRBV7-2	-	few	TRBJ2-1	TGTGCCAGCAGCTTAGCGATCGGACCAAATGAGCAGTTCTTC	CASSLAIGPNEQFF
TRBV13	-	few	TRBJ1-5	TGTGCCAGCAGCTTAGGCGGGGGGGATCAGCCCCAGCATTTT	CASSLGGGDQPQHF
TRBV5-3	-	many	TRBJ2-7	TGTGCCAGGGAGGCTAACTCCTACGAGCAGTACTTC	CAREANSYEQYF
TRBV2	-	-	TRBJ1-2	TGTGCCAGCAGAACCAACAGGGATCCGGACTATGGCTACACCTTC	CASRTNRDPDYGYTF
TRBV18	-	-	TRBJ2-5	TGTGCCAGCTCGCACCCGGCGGTGCCGGAGACCCAGTACTTC	CASSHPAVPETQYF
TRBV11-3	-	-	TRBJ2-5	TGTGCCAGCAGCTTGCGACAGGCCCGCGAAGAGACCCAGTACTTC	CASSLRQAREETQYF
TRBV7-8	-	few	TRBJ2-2	TGTGCCAGCGGGGGGTTGGCACCATTGAATGAGTGGTTTTTT	CASGGLAPLNEWFF
TRBV11-3	-	-	TRBJ2-1	TGTGCCAGCAGCTCCCCGGGACTCGGTTTTGGTGAGCAGTTCTTC	CASSSPGLGFGEQFF
TRBV18	-	-	TRBJ2-7	TGTGCCAGCTCACAGGGGTTTGACGAGCAGTACTTC	CASSQGFDEQYF
TRBV7-2	TRBD2	-	TRBJ2-7	TGTGCCAGCAGCTTAGGGATAGCGGGAGGTCTTACCTACGAGCAGTACTTC	CASSLGIAGGLTYEQYF
TRBV6-5	-	-	TRBJ2-1	TGTGCCAGTAGGGGGAATGAGCAGTTCTTC	CASRGNEQFF
TRBV7-2	-	-	TRBJ1-2	TGTGCCAGCAGGCAAGGGGTCGGGACCTATGGCTACACCTTC	CASRQGVGTYGYTF
TRBV6-4	TRBD2	many	TRBJ2-3	TGTGCCAGCAGTCGCCGGGAGGGGGATACGCAGTATTTT	CASSRREGDTQYF
TRBV7-9	-	many	TRBJ1-1	TGTGCCAGCAGCTTTCCGGGCACTGAAGCTTTCTTT	CASSFPGTEAFF
TRBV5-3	-	-	TRBJ2-5	TGTGCCAGAAGCTTGACCCCCGGGGTCCGGTATTTAGAGACCCAGTACTTC	CARSLTPGVRYLETQYF